Sequencing of this TCR beta chain was carried out in a study of identical twins. Study results and caveats: A lower insertion count was a feature of abundant cord blood beta clonotypes, with no such feature in memory repertoires. The study found weaker excess twin sharing in beta out-of-frame sequences. Conclusions were drawn cross-sectionally by statistical analysis, without following the same donors.

Regarding this clonotype: Its matching antigen is unknown.

TCRdb processed the 5' RACE reads anew with MiXCR; each CDR3 protein has one entry. The data contain hundreds of thousands of distinct CDR3 sequences, 7.5% of them singletons. This CDR3 has 12 amino acids. Trimming cost V 6 bases and J 3 bases; bases outside gene matches: 3. The germline CDR1 and CDR2 sequences are SQVTM and ANQGSEA. The sample was also linked to a second study, of yellow fever vaccine responses in identical twins. From that report: Convergence reportedly seemed to mark part of the twins' vaccine T cell response, with personalization marking the rest.

The chain employs TRBV29-1 and TRBJ2-7; 9 positions match TRBD2. Sequences were obtained from CD8+ T cells sorted from blood. This sequence originates from a woman younger than 35 in good health. The CDR3 region is CSVAGGVYEQYF. The CDR3 DNA follows: TGCAGCGTAGCGGGAGGCGTCTACGAGCAGTACTTC.